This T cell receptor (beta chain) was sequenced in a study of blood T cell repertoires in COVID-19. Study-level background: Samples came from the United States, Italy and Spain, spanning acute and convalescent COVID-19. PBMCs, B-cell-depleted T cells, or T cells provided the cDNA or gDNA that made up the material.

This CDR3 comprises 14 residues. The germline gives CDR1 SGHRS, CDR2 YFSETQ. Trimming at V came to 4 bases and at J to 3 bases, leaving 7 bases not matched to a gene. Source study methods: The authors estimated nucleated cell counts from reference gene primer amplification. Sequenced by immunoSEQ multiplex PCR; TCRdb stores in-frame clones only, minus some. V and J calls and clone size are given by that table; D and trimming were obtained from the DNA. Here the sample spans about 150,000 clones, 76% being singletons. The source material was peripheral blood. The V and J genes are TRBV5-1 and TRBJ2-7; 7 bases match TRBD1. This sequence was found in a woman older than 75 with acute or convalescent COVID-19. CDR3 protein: CASSQGGTVYEQYF. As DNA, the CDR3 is TGCGCCAGCAGCCAAGGTGGGACAGTCTACGAGCAGTACTTC.